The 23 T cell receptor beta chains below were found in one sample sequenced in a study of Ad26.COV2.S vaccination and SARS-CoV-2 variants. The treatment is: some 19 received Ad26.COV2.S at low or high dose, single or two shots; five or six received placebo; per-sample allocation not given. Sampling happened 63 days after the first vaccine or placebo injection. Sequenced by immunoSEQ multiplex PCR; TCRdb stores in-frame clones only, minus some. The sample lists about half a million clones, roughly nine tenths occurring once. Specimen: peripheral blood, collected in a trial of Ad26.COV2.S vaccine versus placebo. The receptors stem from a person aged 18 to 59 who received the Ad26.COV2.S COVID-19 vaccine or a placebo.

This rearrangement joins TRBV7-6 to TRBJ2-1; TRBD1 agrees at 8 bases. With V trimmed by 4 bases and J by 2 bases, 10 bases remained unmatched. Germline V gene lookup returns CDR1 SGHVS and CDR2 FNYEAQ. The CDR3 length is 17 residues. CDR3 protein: CASSSDRGGRTYNEQFF. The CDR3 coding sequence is TGTGCCAGCAGCTCTGACAGGGGCGGTAGGACCTACAATGAGCAGTTCTTC.

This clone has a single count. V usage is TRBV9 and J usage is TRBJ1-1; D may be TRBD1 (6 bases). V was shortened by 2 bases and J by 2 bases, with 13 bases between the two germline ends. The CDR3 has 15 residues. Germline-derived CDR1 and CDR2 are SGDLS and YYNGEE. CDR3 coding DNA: TGTGCCAGCAGCGTCGGGGGCACGGCAAACACTGAAGCTTTCTTT. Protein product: CASSVGGTANTEAFF.

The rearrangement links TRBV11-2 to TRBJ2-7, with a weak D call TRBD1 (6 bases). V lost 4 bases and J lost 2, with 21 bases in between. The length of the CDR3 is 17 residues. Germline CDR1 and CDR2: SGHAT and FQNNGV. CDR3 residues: CASSSPGVRQGTYEQYF. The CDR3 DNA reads TGTGCCAGCAGCTCCCCCGGTGTACGCCAGGGGACCTACGAGCAGTACTTC. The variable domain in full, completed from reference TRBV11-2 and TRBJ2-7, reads EAGVAQSPRYKIIEKRQSVAFWCNPISGHATLYWYQQILGQGPKLLIQFQNNGVVDDSQLPKDRFSAERLKGVDSTLKIQPAKLEDSAVYLCASSSPGVRQGTYEQYFGPGTRLTVT.

The CDR3 sequence: CASSLGTSGSTEQYF. The DNA for the CDR3 is TGTGCCAGCAGTTTAGGGACTAGCGGGAGTACCGAGCAGTACTTC. The V and J genes are TRBV27 and TRBJ2-7; 14 bases match TRBD2. The CDR3 loop spans 15 amino acids. Losses at the gene ends were 2 bases for V and 6 bases for J; bases not matched to a gene: 3. Germline CDR1 reads MNHEY; CDR2 reads SMNVEV (reference sequence).

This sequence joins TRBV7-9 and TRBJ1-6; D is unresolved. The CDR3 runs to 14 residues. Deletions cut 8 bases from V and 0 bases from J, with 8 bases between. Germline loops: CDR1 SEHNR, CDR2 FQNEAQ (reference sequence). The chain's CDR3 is CASGSGSYNSPLHF. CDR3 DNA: TGTGCCAGCGGAAGTGGCTCCTATAATTCACCCCTCCACTTT.

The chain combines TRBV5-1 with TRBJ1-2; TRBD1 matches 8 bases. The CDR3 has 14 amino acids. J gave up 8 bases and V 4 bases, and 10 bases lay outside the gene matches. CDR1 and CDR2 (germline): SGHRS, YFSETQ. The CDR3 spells CASSDGQGSGGYTF. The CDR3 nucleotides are TGCGCCAGCAGCGATGGACAGGGATCGGGCGGCTACACCTTC. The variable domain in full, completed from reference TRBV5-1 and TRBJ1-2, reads KAGVTQTPRYLIKTRGQQVTLSCSPISGHRSVSWYQQTPGQGLQFLFEYFSETQRNKGNFPGRFSGRQFSNSRSEMNVSTLELGDSALYLCASSDGQGSGGYTFGSGTRLTVV.

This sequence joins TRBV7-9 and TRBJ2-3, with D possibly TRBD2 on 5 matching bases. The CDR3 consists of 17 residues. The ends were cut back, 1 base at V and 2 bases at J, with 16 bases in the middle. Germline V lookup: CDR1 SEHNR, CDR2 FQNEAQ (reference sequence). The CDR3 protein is CASSLGVGTGYTDTQYF. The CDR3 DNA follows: TGTGCCAGCAGCTTAGGGGTAGGAACGGGGTACACAGATACGCAGTATTTT.

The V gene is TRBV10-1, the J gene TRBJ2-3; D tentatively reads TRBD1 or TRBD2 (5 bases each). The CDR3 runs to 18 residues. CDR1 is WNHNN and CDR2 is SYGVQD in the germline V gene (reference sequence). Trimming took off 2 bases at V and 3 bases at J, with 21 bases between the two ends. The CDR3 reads CASSEVYGTVGGTDTQYF. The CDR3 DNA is TGCGCCAGCAGTGAGGTATATGGGACGGTCGGCGGAACAGATACGCAGTATTTT.

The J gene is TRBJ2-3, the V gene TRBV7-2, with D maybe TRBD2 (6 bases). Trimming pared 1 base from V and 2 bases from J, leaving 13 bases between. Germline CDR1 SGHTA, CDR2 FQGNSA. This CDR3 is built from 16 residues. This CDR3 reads CASSLVVSGVTDTQYF. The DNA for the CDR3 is TGTGCCAGCAGCTTAGTGGTTAGCGGCGTCACAGATACGCAGTATTTT.

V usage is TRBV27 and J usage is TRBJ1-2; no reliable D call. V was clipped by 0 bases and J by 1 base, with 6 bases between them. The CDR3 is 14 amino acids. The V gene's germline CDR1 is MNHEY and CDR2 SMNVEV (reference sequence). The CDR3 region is CASSLSGINYGYTF. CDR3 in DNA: TGTGCCAGCAGTTTATCGGGGATTAACTATGGCTACACCTTC.

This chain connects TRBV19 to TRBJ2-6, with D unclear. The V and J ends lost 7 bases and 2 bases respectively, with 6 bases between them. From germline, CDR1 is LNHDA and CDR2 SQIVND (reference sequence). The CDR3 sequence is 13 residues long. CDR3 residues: CASKNAGANVLTF. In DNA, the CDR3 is TGTGCCAGTAAGAACGCTGGGGCCAACGTCCTGACTTTC. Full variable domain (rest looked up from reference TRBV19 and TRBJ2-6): DGGITQSPKYLFRKEGQNVTLSCEQNLNHDAMYWYRQDPGQGLRLIYYSQIVNDFQKGDIAEGYSVSREKKESFPLTVTSAQKNPTAFYLCASKNAGANVLTFGAGSRLTVL.

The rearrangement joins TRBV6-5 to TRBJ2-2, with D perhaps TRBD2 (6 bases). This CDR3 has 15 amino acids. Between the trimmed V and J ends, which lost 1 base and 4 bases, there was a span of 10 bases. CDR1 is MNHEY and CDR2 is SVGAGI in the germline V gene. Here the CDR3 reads CASSYFLATTGELFF. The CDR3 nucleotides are TGTGCCAGCAGTTACTTCCTAGCGACCACCGGGGAGCTGTTTTTT.

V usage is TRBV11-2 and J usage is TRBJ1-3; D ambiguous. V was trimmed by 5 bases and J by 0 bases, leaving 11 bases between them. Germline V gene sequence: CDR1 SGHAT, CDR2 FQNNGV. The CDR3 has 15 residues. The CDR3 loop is CASSLRPYSGNTIYF. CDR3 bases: TGTGCCAGCAGCCTTCGACCCTACTCTGGAAACACCATATATTTT. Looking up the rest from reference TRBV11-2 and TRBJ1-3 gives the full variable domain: EAGVAQSPRYKIIEKRQSVAFWCNPISGHATLYWYQQILGQGPKLLIQFQNNGVVDDSQLPKDRFSAERLKGVDSTLKIQPAKLEDSAVYLCASSLRPYSGNTIYFGEGSWLTVV.

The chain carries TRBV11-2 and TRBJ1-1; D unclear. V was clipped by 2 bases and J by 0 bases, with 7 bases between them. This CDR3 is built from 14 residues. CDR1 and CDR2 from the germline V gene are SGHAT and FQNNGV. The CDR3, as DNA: TGTGCCAGCAGCTTAAATGGTCTGAACACTGAAGCTTTCTTT. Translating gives CASSLNGLNTEAFF.

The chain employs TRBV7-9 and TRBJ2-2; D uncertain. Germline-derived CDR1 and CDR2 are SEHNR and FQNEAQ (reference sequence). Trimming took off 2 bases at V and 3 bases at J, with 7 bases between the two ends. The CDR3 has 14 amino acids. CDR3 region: CASSLPRDTGELFF. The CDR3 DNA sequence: TGTGCCAGCAGCTTACCTAGGGACACCGGGGAGCTGTTTTTT.

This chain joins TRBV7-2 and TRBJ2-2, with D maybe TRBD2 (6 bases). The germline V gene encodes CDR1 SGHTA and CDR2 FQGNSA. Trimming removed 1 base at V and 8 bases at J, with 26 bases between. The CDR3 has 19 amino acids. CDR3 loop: CASSLGPPSYPAEGGELFF. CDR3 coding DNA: TGTGCCAGCAGCTTAGGTCCCCCCTCCTATCCCGCGGAGGGGGGGGAGCTGTTTTTT. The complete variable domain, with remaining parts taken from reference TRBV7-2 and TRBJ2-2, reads GAGVSQSPSNKVTEKGKDVELRCDPISGHTALYWYRQSLGQGLEFLIYFQGNSAPDKSGLPSDRFSAERTGGSVSTLTIQRTQQEDSAVYLCASSLGPPSYPAEGGELFFGEGSRLTVL.

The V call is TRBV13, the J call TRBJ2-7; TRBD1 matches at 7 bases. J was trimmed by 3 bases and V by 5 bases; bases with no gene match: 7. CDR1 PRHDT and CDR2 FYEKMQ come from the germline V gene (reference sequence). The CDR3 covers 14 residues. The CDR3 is CASSTTGQGYEQYF. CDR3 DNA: TGTGCCAGCAGCACGACAGGGCAAGGCTACGAGCAGTACTTC.

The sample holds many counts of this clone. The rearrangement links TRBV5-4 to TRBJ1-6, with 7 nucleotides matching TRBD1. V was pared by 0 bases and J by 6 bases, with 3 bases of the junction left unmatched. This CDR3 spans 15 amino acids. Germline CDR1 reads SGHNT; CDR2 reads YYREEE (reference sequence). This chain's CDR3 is CASSLGQGLNSPLHF. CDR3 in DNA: TGTGCCAGCAGCTTGGGACAGGGCCTTAATTCACCCCTCCACTTT.

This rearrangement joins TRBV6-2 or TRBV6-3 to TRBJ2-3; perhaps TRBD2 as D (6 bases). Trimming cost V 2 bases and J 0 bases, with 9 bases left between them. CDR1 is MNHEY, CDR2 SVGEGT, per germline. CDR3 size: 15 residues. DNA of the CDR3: TGTGCCAGCAGTTACGTGGGACTGAGCACAGATACGCAGTATTTT. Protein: CASSYVGLSTDTQYF.

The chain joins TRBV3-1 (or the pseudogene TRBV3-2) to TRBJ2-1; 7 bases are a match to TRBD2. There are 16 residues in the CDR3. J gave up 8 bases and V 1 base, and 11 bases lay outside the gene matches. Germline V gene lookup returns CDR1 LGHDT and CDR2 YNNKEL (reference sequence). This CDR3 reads CASSQVVTSLRHEQFF. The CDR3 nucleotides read TGTGCCAGCAGCCAAGTTGTGACTAGCTTGAGGCATGAGCAGTTCTTC.

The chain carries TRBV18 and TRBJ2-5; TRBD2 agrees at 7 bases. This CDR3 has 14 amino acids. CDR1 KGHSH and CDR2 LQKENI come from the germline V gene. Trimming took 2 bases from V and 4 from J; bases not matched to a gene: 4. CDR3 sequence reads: CASSPAGVIETQYF. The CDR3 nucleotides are TGTGCCAGCTCACCAGCGGGAGTGATAGAGACCCAGTACTTC.

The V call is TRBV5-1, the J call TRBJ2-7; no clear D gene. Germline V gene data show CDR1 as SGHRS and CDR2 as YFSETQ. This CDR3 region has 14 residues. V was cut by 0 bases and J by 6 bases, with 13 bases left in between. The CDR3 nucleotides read TGCGCCAGCAGCTTGGCTGGGCTTGAGTCCGAGCAGTACTTC. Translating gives CASSLAGLESEQYF.

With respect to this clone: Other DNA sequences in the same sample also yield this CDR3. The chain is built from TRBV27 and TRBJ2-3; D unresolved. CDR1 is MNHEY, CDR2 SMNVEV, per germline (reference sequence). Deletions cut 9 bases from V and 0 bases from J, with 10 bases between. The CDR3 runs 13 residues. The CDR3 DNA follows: TGTGCCAGTAGGCAAACTAGCACAGATACGCAGTATTTT. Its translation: CASRQTSTDTQYF.